The 25 T cell receptor beta chains below were found in one sample sequenced in a study of cytomegalovirus exposure and HLA in healthy donors. The PCR ran on 60 Vbeta and 13 Jbeta primers. TCRdb's table, derived via immunoSEQ multiplex PCR, lists solely in-frame clones and lacks some. In the table there are 60,000 to 100,000 clones, over 70% of which are singletons. The specimen was PBMCs. The receptors originated from a male donor in good health and CMV-seropositive.

The genes are TRBV28 and TRBJ1-2; 9 positions match TRBD1. The CDR3 sequence is 14 residues long. The V gene end was trimmed by 7 bases and the J gene end by 6 bases; junction bases not matched to a gene: 9. The germline gives CDR1 MDHEN, CDR2 SYDVKM. CDR3 amino acids: CASMTRDRDNGYTF. CDR3 bases: TGTGCCAGCATGACCCGGGACAGGGACAATGGCTACACCTTC.

The CDR3 DNA follows: TGTGCCAGCAGCTTTCGAGCGGTTAACCAAGAGACCCAGTACTTC. It codes for CASSFRAVNQETQYF. The J gene is TRBJ2-5, the V gene TRBV5-4; tentative D call: TRBD2 (5 bases). V lost 2 bases to trimming and J lost 0 bases, with 11 bases between them. This CDR3 is 15 amino acids long. The germline CDR1 and CDR2 sequences are SGHNT and YYREEE (reference sequence).

The rearrangement joins TRBV5-1 to TRBJ2-1; 10 bases line up with TRBD2. Germline loops: CDR1 SGHRS, CDR2 YFSETQ. With 0 bases clipped from V and 0 bases from J, the junction kept 6 bases outside the gene matches. This CDR3 has 18 amino acids. CDR3 in amino acids: CASSLGTSGPSSYNEQFF. CDR3 DNA sequence: TGCGCCAGCAGCTTGGGGACTAGCGGACCTAGCTCCTACAATGAGCAGTTCTTC.

The chain links TRBV11-2 to TRBJ2-5; 12 positions match TRBD2. Germline V gene sequence: CDR1 SGHAT, CDR2 FQNNGV. The CDR3 spans 15 residues. Germline trimming cut 5 bases from V and 5 bases from J; bases unmatched to any gene: 6. The CDR3 bases are TGTGCCAGCAGCCCTGGGACTAGCGGGTGGGAGACCCAGTACTTC. Translating gives CASSPGTSGWETQYF.

The chain has TRBV10-2 and TRBJ1-2, with a weak D call TRBD1 (6 bases). The CDR3 has 13 amino acids. Between the trimmed V and J ends, which lost 3 bases and 4 bases, there was a span of 9 bases. Per germline, CDR1 WSHSY and CDR2 SAAADI. The CDR3 protein is CASSEGQLYGYTF. The DNA for the CDR3 is TGCGCCAGCAGTGAAGGACAGCTCTATGGCTACACCTTC.

The genes are TRBV27 and TRBJ2-7; 8 bases line up with TRBD1. CDR1 MNHEY and CDR2 SMNVEV come from the germline V gene (reference sequence). Losses at the gene ends were 3 bases for V and 3 bases for J; bases not matched to a gene: 4. The CDR3 is 14 amino acids. CDR3 DNA: TGTGCCAGCAGTTTTCAGGGGGCGGGCTACGAGCAGTACTTC. The encoded protein is CASSFQGAGYEQYF.

The chain links TRBV28 to TRBJ2-3, with 8 bases aligning to TRBD1. Germline CDR1 and CDR2: MDHEN and SYDVKM. This CDR3 has 15 residues. J gave up 2 bases and V 5 bases, and 6 bases lay outside the gene matches. The CDR3 loop is CASSPGGDFTDTQYF. DNA of the CDR3: TGTGCCAGCAGTCCAGGGGGCGATTTCACAGATACGCAGTATTTT.

The chain combines TRBV19 with TRBJ1-1, with D unresolved. The CDR3 runs 13 residues. The V end lost 0 bases, the J end lost 4 bases, and 6 bases lay between the germline ends. The V gene's germline CDR1 is LNHDA and CDR2 SQIVND (reference sequence). The CDR3: CASSIEGSTEAFF. CDR3 sequence (DNA): TGTGCCAGTAGTATAGAGGGGAGCACTGAAGCTTTCTTT.

V gene TRBV2 combines with J gene TRBJ2-5, with D possibly being TRBD2 (7 bases). The end of the DNA fits TRBJ2-7 better, so the J call may be wrong. Germline V gives CDR1 SNHLY, CDR2 FYNNEI. The CDR3 contains 15 residues. The CDR3 loop reads CASRGRGGFNDEQYF. CDR3 bases: TGTGCCAGCAGGGGGAGGGGGGGCTTTAACGACGAGCAGTACTTC.

This clone has a handful of counts. This rearrangement joins TRBV6-6 to TRBJ1-1; TRBD1 is a possible D gene (5 bases). This CDR3 has 13 amino acids. CDR1 is MNHNY, CDR2 SVGAGI, per germline (reference sequence). V was shortened by 4 bases and J by 8 bases, with 14 bases between the two germline ends. The CDR3 here is CASSFTGDLEAFF. CDR3 bases: TGTGCCAGCAGTTTTACAGGAGACTTAGAAGCTTTCTTT.

This clone was counted once. This chain joins TRBV9 and TRBJ1-1; TRBD1 aligns across 8 bases. The V gene end was trimmed by 3 bases and the J gene end by 3 bases; junction bases not matched to a gene: 4. Germline values: CDR1 SGDLS, CDR2 YYNGEE. There are 14 residues in the CDR3. DNA of the CDR3: TGTGCCAGCAGCGCAACAGGGGGGGACACTGAAGCTTTCTTT. Protein product: CASSATGGDTEAFF.

V and J are TRBV13 and TRBJ2-7; a possible D gene is TRBD2 (6 bases). CDR1 is PRHDT and CDR2 is FYEKMQ in the germline V gene (reference sequence). This CDR3 is 14 amino acids long. V dropped 3 bases and J dropped 5 bases, with 14 bases sitting between them. The CDR3 protein is CASSFGGEANEQYF. The CDR3 bases are TGTGCCAGCAGCTTTGGCGGGGAAGCAAACGAGCAGTACTTC.

V gene TRBV5-1 combines with J gene TRBJ2-3, with D possibly TRBD1 on 6 matching bases. V shed 0 bases and J shed 6 bases, with 11 bases lying between them. The CDR3 loop spans 14 amino acids. CDR1 is SGHRS and CDR2 is YFSETQ in the germline V gene. CDR3 sequence reads: CASSLGQAGDTQYF. DNA for the CDR3: TGCGCCAGCAGCTTGGGACAGGCTGGGGATACGCAGTATTTT.

The rearrangement uses TRBV6-5 and TRBJ2-1; the match to TRBD2 covers 7 bases. There are 15 residues in the CDR3. The germline gives CDR1 MNHEY, CDR2 SVGAGI. The J segment lost 4 bases and the V segment lost 5 bases, leaving 8 bases of the junction unmatched. This CDR3 is CASSGLVRGYNEQFF. In DNA form, the CDR3 reads TGTGCCAGCAGTGGACTAGTCCGCGGGTACAATGAGCAGTTCTTC.

This rearrangement joins TRBV4-1 to TRBJ2-1, with TRBD2 matching over 16 bases. The CDR3 runs to 19 residues. Germline trimming cut 3 bases from V and 9 bases from J; bases unmatched to any gene: 14. Germline CDR1 is MGHRA and CDR2 is YSYEKL. Written as DNA, the CDR3 is TGCGCCAGCAGCCACACCGCCGGGACTAGCGGGGGGGGGTTCGGTGAGCAGTTCTTC. As protein: CASSHTAGTSGGGFGEQFF.

The chain links TRBV28 to TRBJ2-3; 7 bases line up with TRBD2. Germline lookup yields CDR1 MDHEN and CDR2 SYDVKM. V was clipped by 0 bases and J by 2 bases; unmatched bases: 5. The CDR3 loop spans 16 amino acids. CDR3 residues: CASSLWAGTNTDTQYF. CDR3 coding DNA: TGTGCCAGCAGTTTATGGGCCGGGACTAACACAGATACGCAGTATTTT.

V gene TRBV4-1 combines with J gene TRBJ2-2; D possibly corresponds to TRBD1 (5 bases). The CDR3 length is 16 residues. V gave up 0 bases and J gave up 3 bases, with 11 bases separating them. Germline CDR1 MGHRA, CDR2 YSYEKL. The CDR3 DNA follows: TGCGCCAGCAGCCAAGATTCCCCAGGGTACACCGGGGAGCTGTTTTTT. Its protein is CASSQDSPGYTGELFF.

The rearrangement joins TRBV28 to TRBJ1-1; D gene ambiguous. The CDR3 is made up of 15 amino acids. Germline lookup yields CDR1 MDHEN and CDR2 SYDVKM. V was clipped by 3 bases and J by 1 base, with 12 bases between them. The CDR3 here is CASSLVTYRNTEAFF. The CDR3, as DNA: TGTGCCAGCAGTTTGGTCACTTACAGGAACACTGAAGCTTTCTTT. Full variable domain (remainder filled in from reference TRBV28 and TRBJ1-1): DVKVTQSSRYLVKRTGEKVFLECVQDMDHENMFWYRQDPGLGLRLIYFSYDVKMKEKGDIPEGYSVSREKKERFSLILESASTNQTSMYLCASSLVTYRNTEAFFGQGTRLTVV.

In this sample, this clone turned up once. This rearrangement joins TRBV10-3 to TRBJ2-3; D gene ambiguous. The CDR3 covers 13 residues. Germline CDR1 is ENHRY and CDR2 is SYGVKD. V was clipped by 4 bases and J by 0 bases, with 5 bases between them. The CDR3 loop reads CAISAYSTDTQYF. The CDR3 coding sequence is TGTGCCATCAGTGCCTACAGCACAGATACGCAGTATTTT.

V is TRBV9 and J is TRBJ2-7; a possible D gene is TRBD1 (5 bases). Per germline, CDR1 SGDLS and CDR2 YYNGEE. The CDR3 totals 16 residues. Trimming took off 0 bases at V and 0 bases at J, with 13 bases between the two ends. CDR3 sequence: CASSVGPTGASYEQYF. The DNA for the CDR3 is TGTGCCAGCAGCGTAGGGCCCACTGGGGCCTCCTACGAGCAGTACTTC.

V usage is TRBV19 and J usage is TRBJ1-4; D unclear. Trimming took off 4 bases at V and 16 bases at J, with 13 bases between the two ends. There are 11 residues in the CDR3. The germline V gene encodes CDR1 LNHDA and CDR2 SQIVND (reference sequence). CDR3 amino acids: CASSRTGGKFF. Here the CDR3 DNA reads TGTGCCAGTAGTAGGACGGGAGGGAAGTTTTTT.

This clone ranks as medium-sized. The chain combines TRBV6-1 with TRBJ2-7; 10 nucleotides match TRBD2. The CDR3 is 15 residues long. Germline lookup yields CDR1 MNHNS and CDR2 SASEGT. V shed 2 bases, J shed 0 bases, and the junction held 1 base outside the gene matches. The CDR3 sequence is CASSELAGVSYEQYF. The CDR3 DNA reads TGTGCCAGCAGTGAACTAGCGGGAGTCTCCTACGAGCAGTACTTC.

This rearrangement joins TRBV19 to TRBJ1-5; D gene uncertain. Germline V CDR1 and CDR2: LNHDA, SQIVND (reference sequence). V was clipped by 0 bases and J by 2 bases, with 8 bases between them. The CDR3 runs to 15 residues. CDR3: CASSIEGRGNQPQHF. The CDR3 bases are TGTGCCAGTAGTATAGAGGGGAGAGGCAATCAGCCCCAGCATTTT.

J is TRBJ2-5 and V is TRBV2; 9 nucleotides agree with TRBD1. V shed 5 bases, J shed 3 bases, and the junction held 4 bases outside the gene matches. The CDR3 is 14 residues long. Germline values: CDR1 SNHLY, CDR2 FYNNEI. Here the CDR3 DNA reads TGTGCCAGCAGTCCGAGACAGGGGGAAGAGACCCAGTACTTC. The encoded protein is CASSPRQGEETQYF. Full variable domain (outside the CDR3, taken from reference TRBV2 and TRBJ2-5): EPEVTQTPSHQVTQMGQEVILRCVPISNHLYFYWYRQILGQKVEFLVSFYNNEISEKSEIFDDQFSVERPDGSNFTLKIRSTKLEDSAMYFCASSPRQGEETQYFGPGTRLLVL.

This chain connects TRBV5-1 to TRBJ1-4, with D possibly matching TRBD1 (5 bases). The germline V gene encodes CDR1 SGHRS and CDR2 YFSETQ. The CDR3 contains 15 residues. Trimming stripped 0 bases from V and 8 bases from J, with 14 bases between. CDR3 DNA: TGCGCCAGCAGCTTGGAAAGGGGCGGAGGGGAAAAACTGTTTTTT. Protein product: CASSLERGGGEKLFF.